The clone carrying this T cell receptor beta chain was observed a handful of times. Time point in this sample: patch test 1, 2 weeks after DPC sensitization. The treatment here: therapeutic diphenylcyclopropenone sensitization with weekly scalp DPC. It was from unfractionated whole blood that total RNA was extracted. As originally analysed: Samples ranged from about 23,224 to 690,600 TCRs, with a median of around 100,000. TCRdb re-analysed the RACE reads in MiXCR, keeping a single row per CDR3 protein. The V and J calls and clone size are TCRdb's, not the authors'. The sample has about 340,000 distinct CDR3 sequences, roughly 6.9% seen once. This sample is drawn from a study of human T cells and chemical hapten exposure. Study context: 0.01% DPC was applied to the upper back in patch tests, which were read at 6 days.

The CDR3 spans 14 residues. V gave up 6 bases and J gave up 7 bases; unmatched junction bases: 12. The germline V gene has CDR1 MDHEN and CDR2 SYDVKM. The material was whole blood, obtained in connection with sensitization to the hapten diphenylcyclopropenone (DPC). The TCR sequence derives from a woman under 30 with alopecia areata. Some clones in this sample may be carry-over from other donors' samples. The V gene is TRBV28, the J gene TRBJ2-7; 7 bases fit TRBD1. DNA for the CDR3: TGTGCCAGCAGCAGACCTGGACAGGCTCAAGAGCAGTACTTC. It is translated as CASSRPGQAQEQYF. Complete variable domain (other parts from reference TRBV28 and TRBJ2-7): DVKVTQSSRYLVKRTGEKVFLECVQDMDHENMFWYRQDPGLGLRLIYFSYDVKMKEKGDIPEGYSVSREKKERFSLILESASTNQTSMYLCASSRPGQAQEQYFGPGTRLTVT.